The T cell receptor beta chain under discussion was sequenced for a study of cytomegalovirus exposure and HLA in healthy donors. Study context: Per a later analysis, the approximately 690 first-cohort and fewer than 150 validation repertoires shared one platform.

For this clone: Its antigen is currently unknown.

Study results and limitations: The authors enumerated around 150 TCR beta chains as linked to cytomegalovirus. Some public TCRs appeared in many individuals, while most sequences were rare.

CDR3 length: 15 amino acids. Germline values: CDR1 LNHDA, CDR2 SQIVND (reference sequence). With 3 bases removed from V and 0 bases from J, the gap between germline ends came to 9 bases. Sequencing was performed with immunoSEQ multiplex PCR; in TCRdb, only in-frame clones are kept and a portion is missing. The data contain about 120,000 clones, about 88% of them singletons. The chain has TRBV19 and TRBJ1-3, with D unresolved. The sequencing sample was made of PBMCs. The source is a woman aged 18-35 years in good health and CMV-seronegative. The CDR3 nucleotides are TGTGCCAGTAGTATTGAACGGAGCTCTGGAAACACCATATATTTT. It specifies CASSIERSSGNTIYF.